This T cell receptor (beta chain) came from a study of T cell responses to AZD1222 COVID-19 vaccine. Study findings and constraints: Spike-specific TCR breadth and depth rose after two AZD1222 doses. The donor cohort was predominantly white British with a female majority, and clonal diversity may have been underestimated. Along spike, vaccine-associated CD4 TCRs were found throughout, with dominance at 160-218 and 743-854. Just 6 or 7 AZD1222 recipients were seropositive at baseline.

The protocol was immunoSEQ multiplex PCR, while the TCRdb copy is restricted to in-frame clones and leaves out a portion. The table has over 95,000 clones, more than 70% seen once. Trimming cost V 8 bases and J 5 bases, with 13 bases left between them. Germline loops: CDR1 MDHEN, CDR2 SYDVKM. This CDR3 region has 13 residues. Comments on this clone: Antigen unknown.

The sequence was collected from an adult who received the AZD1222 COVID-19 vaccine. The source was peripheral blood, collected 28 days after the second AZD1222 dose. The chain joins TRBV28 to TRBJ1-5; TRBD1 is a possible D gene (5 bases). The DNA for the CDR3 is TGTGCCAGCCTAAGTGGGGGACATCAGCCCCAGCATTTT. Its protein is CASLSGGHQPQHF.